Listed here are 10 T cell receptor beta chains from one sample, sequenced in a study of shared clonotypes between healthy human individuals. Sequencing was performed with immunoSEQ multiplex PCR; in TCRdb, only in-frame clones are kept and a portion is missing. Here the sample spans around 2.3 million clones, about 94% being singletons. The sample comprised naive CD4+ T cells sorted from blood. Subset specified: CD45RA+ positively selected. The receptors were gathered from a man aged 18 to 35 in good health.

CDR3 loop: CASSATPRELFF. CDR3 sequence (DNA): TGTGCCAGCAGCGCGACTCCGCGGGAGCTGTTTTTT. This chain uses TRBV14 with TRBJ2-2; D remains ambiguous. With 5 bases removed from V and 9 bases from J, the gap between germline ends came to 10 bases. Per germline, CDR1 SGHDN and CDR2 FVKESK. The CDR3 totals 12 residues.

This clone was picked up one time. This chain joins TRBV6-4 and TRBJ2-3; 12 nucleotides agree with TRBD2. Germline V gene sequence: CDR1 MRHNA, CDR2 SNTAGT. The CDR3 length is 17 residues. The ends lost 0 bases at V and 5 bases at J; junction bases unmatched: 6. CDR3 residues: CASSDSGLAGYEDTQYF. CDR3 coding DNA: TGTGCCAGCAGTGACTCCGGACTAGCGGGGTACGAAGATACGCAGTATTTT.

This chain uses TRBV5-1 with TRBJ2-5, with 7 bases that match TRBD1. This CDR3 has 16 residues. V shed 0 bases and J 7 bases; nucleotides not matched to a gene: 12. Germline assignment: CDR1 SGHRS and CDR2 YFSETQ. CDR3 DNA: TGCGCCAGCAGCTTGGCGACAGGGTCACCAAGGGGGACCCAGTACTTC. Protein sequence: CASSLATGSPRGTQYF.

DNA of the CDR3: TGTGCCAGCAGTGAAGGGGGGAGAGGGCAGTACTTC. Translated: CASSEGGRGQYF. The chain couples TRBV6-1 to TRBJ2-7; the D call may be TRBD1 or TRBD2 (5 bases each). CDR1 and CDR2 (germline): MNHNS, SASEGT. The V and J ends lost 1 base and 9 bases respectively, with 10 bases between them. This CDR3 comprises 12 residues.

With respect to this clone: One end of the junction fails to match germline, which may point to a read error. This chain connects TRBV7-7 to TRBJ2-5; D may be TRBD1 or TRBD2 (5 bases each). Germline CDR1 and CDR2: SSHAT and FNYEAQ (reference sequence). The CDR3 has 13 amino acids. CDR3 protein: CASSLGEQETQYF. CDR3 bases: TGTGCTAGCAGCTTAGGGGAGCAAGAGACCCAGTACTTC.

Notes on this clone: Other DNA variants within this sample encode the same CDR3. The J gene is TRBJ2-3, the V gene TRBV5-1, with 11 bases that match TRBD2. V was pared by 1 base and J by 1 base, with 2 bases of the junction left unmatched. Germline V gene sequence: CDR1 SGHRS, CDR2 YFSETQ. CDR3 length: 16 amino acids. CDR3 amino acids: CASSLQTSGGTDTQYF. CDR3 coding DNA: TGCGCCAGCAGCTTGCAGACTAGCGGGGGCACAGATACGCAGTATTTT.

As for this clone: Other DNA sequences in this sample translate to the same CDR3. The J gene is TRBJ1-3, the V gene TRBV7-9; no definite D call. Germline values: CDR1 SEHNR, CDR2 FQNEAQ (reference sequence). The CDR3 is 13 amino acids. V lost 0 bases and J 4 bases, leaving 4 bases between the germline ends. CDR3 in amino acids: CASSLASGNTIYF. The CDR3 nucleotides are TGTGCCAGCAGCTTAGCCTCCGGAAACACCATATATTTT.

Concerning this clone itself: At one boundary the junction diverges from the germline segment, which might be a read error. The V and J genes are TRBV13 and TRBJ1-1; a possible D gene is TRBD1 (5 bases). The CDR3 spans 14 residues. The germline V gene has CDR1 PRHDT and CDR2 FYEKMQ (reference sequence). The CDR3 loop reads CASSLGVTNTEAFF. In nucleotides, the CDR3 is TGTGCCAGCAGCCTAGGGGTAACCAACACTGAAGCTTTCTTT.

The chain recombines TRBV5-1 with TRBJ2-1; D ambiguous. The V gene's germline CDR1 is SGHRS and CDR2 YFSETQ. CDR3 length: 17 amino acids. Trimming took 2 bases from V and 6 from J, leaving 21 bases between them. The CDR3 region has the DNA TGCGCCAGCAGCTTCCCCATTGACTCCGACTTTGGCAATGAGCAGTTCTTC. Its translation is CASSFPIDSDFGNEQFF.

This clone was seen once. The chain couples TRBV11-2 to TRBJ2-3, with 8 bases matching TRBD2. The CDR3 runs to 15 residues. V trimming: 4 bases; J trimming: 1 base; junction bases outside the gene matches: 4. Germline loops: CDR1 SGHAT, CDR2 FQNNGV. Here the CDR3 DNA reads TGTGCCAGCAGCTCCGGGGGGGCCCGCACAGATACGCAGTATTTT. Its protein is CASSSGGARTDTQYF.